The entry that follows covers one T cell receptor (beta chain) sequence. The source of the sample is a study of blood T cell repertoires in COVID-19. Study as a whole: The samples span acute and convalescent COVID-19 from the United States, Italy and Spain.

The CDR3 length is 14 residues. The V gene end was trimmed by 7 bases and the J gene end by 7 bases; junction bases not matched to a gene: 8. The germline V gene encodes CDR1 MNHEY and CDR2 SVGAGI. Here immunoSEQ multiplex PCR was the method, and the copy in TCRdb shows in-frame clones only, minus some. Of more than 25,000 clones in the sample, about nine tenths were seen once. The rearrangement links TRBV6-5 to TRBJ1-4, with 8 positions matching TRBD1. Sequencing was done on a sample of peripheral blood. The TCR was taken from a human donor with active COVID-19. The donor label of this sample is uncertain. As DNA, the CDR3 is TGTGCCAGCAACCGGGACAGGAACATTGAAAAACTGTTTTTT. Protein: CASNRDRNIEKLFF.